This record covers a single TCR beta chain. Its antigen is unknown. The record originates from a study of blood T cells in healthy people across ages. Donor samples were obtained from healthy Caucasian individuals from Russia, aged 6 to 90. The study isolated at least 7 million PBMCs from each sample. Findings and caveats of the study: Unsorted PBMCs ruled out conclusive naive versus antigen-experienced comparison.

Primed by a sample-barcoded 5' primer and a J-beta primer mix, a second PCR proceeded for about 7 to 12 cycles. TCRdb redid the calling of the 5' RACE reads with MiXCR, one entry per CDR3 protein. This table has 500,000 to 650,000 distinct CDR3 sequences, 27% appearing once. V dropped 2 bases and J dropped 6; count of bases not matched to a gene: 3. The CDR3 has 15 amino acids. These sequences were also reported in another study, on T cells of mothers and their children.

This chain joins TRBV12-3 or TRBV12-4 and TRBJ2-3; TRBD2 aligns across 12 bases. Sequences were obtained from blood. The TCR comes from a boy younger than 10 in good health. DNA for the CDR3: TGTGCCAGCAGTTTACTAGCGGGGGGGCCGGATACGCAGTATTTT. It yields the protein CASSLLAGGPDTQYF.